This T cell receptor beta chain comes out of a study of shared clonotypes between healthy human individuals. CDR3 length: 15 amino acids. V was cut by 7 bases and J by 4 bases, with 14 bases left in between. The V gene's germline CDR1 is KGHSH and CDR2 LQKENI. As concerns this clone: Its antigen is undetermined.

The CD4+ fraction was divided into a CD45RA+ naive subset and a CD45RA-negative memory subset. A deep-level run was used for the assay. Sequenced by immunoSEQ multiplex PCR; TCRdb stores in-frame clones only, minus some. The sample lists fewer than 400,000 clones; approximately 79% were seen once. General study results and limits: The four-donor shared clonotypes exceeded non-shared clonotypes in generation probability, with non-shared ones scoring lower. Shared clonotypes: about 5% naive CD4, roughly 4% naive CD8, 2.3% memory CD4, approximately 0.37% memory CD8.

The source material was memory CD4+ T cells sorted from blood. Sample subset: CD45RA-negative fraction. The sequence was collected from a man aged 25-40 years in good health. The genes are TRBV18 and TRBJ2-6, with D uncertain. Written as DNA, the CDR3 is TGTGCCAGCTTCTTCTCAACGCCGGGGGCCAACGTCCTGACTTTC. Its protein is CASFFSTPGANVLTF.